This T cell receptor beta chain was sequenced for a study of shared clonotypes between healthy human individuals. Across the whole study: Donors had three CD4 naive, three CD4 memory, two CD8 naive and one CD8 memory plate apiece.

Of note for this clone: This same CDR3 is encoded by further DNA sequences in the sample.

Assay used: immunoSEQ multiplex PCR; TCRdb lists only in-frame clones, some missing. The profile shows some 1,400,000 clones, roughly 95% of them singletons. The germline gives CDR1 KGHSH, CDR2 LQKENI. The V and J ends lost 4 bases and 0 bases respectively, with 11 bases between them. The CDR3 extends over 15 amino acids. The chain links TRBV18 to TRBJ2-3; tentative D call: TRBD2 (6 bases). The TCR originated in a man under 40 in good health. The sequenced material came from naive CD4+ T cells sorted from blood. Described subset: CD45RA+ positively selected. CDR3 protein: CASSLRGGSTDTQYF. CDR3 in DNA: TGTGCCAGCTCACTAAGGGGAGGAAGCACAGATACGCAGTATTTT.